This note documents a single T cell receptor beta chain sequence. This specimen comes from a study of OX40 agonist ivuxolimab in advanced cancers. Across the study: The dose-escalation group included hepatocellular carcinoma, melanoma, renal cell carcinoma and head and neck cancer.

Germline CDR1 SGHKS, CDR2 YYEKEE (reference sequence). V gave up 2 bases and J gave up 0 bases, with 5 bases separating them. This CDR3 region has 13 residues. Sequencing was performed with immunoSEQ multiplex PCR; in TCRdb, only in-frame clones are kept and a portion is missing. In the table there are approximately 62,000 clones, approximately 85% of which are singletons. The origin of this receptor is an adult with an advanced solid tumor such as melanoma, head and neck, liver or kidney cancer. The chain employs TRBV5-5 and TRBJ1-2; unclear D gene. The sequenced sample was CD4+ or CD8+ T cells sorted from blood, obtained in a trial of the OX40 agonist ivuxolimab. The CDR3 DNA reads as TGTGCCAGCAGCTTTGGGACTAACTATGGCTACACCTTC. Translation: CASSFGTNYGYTF.